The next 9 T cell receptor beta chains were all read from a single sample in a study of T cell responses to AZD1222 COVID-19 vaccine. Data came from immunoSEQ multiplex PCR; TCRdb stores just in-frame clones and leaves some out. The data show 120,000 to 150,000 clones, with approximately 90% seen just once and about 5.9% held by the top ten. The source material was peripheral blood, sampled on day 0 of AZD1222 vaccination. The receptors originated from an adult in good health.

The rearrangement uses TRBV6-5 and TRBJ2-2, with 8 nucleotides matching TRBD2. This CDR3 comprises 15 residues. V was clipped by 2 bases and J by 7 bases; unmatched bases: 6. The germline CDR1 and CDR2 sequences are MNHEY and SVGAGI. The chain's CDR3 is CASSYAGLVGGELFF. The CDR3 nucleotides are TGTGCCAGCAGTTACGCGGGACTAGTAGGCGGGGAGCTGTTTTTT.

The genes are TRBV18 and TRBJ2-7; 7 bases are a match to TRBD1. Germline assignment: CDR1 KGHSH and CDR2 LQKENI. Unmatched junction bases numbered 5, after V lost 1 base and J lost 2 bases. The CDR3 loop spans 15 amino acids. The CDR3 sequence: CASSPQAGGPYEQYF. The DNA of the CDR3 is TGTGCCAGCTCACCACAGGCAGGGGGACCCTACGAGCAGTACTTC. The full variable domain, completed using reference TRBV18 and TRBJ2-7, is NAGVMQNPRHLVRRRGQEARLRCSPMKGHSHVYWYRQLPEEGLKFMVYLQKENIIDESGMPKERFSAEFPKEGPSILRIQQVVRGDSAAYFCASSPQAGGPYEQYFGPGTRLTVT.

The CDR3 spells CASSLTLTGNSYEQYF. The CDR3 DNA is TGTGCCAGCAGCTTAACCCTCACCGGGAACTCCTACGAGCAGTACTTC. The gene calls are TRBV7-9 and TRBJ2-7, with D possibly TRBD2 on 5 matching bases. Trimming took 2 bases from V and 0 from J, leaving 14 bases between them. Germline V CDR1 and CDR2: SEHNR, FQNEAQ (reference sequence). The CDR3 is 16 residues long.

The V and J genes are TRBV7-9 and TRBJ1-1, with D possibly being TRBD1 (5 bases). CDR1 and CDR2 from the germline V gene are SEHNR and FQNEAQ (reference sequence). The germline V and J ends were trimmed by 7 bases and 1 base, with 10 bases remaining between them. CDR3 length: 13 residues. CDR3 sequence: CASIRAQNTEAFF. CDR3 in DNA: TGTGCCAGCATCAGGGCCCAGAACACTGAAGCTTTCTTT.

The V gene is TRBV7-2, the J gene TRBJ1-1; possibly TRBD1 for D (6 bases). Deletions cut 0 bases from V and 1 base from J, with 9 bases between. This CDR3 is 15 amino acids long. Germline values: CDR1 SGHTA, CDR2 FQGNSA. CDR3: CASSLAGGPNTEAFF. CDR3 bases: TGTGCCAGCAGCTTAGCGGGGGGCCCGAACACTGAAGCTTTCTTT.

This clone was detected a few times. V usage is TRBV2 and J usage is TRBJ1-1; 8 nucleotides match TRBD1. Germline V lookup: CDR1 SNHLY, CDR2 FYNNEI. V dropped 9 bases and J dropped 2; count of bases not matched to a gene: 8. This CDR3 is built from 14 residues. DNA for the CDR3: TGTGCCAGGAGAGAGACAGGGGTTAACACTGAAGCTTTCTTT. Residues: CARRETGVNTEAFF. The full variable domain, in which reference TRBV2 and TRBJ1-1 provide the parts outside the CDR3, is EPEVTQTPSHQVTQMGQEVILRCVPISNHLYFYWYRQILGQKVEFLVSFYNNEISEKSEIFDDQFSVERPDGSNFTLKIRSTKLEDSAMYFCARRETGVNTEAFFGQGTRLTVV.

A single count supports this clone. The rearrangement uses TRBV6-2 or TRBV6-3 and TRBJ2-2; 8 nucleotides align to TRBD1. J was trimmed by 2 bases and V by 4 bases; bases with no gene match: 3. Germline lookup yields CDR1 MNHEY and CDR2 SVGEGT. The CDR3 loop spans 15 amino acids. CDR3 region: CASSFQGANTGELFF. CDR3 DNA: TGTGCCAGCAGTTTTCAGGGGGCAAACACCGGGGAGCTGTTTTTT.

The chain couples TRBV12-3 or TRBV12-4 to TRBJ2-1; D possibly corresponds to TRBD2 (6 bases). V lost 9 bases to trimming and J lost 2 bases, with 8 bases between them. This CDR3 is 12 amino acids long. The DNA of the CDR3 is TGTGCCAGTAGCGGAACCTACAATGAGCAGTTCTTC. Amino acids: CASSGTYNEQFF.

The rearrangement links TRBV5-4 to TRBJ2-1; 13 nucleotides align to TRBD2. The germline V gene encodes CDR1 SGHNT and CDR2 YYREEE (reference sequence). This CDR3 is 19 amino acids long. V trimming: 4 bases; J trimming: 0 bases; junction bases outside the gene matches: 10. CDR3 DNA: TGTGCCAGCAGCCGTCCCGGGACTAGCGGGACTAGCTCCTACAATGAGCAGTTCTTC. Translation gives CASSRPGTSGTSSYNEQFF.